This TCR beta chain was sequenced in a study of CD8 T cells in ankylosing spondylitis. TCRdb reanalysed the 5' RACE reads using MiXCR and keeps one entry per CDR3 protein. The profile shows more than 60,000 distinct CDR3 sequences, roughly 6.2% of them singletons. The CDR3 loop spans 14 amino acids. The V end lost 5 bases, the J end lost 5 bases, and 12 bases lay between the germline ends. Germline V CDR1 and CDR2: MNHEY, SMNVEV (reference sequence). This clonotype came up a few times. The antigen remains unidentified. Whole-study findings and limits: Reports of some motif variants in reactive arthritis synovial fluid and blood predate this one. Researchers reportedly found disease-linked clones significantly enriched in matched ankylosing spondylitis synovial fluid.

The source material was synovial fluid, either unsorted or a sorted T cell fraction (not recorded which). The origin of this receptor is a male donor with ankylosing spondylitis. The chain recombines TRBV27 with TRBJ2-2; TRBD1 might be the D (7 bases). The CDR3 spells CASSPRGETGELFF. CDR3 coding DNA: TGTGCCAGCAGTCCCAGGGGGGAAACCGGGGAGCTGTTTTTT.